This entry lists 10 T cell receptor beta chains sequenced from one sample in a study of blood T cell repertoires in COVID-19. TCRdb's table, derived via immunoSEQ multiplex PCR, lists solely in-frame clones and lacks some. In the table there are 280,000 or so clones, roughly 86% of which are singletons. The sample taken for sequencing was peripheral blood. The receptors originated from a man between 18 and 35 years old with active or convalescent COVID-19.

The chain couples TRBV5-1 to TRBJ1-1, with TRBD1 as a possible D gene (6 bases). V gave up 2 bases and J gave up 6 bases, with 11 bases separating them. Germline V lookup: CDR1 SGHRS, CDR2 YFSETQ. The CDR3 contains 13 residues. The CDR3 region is CASSLQGIAEAFF. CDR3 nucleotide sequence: TGCGCCAGCAGCTTACAGGGTATCGCTGAAGCTTTCTTT.

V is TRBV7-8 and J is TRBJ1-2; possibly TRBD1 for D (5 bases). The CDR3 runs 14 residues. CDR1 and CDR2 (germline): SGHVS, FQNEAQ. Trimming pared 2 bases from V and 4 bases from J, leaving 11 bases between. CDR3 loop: CASSLLVDSYGYTF. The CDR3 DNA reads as TGTGCCAGCAGCTTATTAGTCGACAGCTATGGCTACACCTTC.

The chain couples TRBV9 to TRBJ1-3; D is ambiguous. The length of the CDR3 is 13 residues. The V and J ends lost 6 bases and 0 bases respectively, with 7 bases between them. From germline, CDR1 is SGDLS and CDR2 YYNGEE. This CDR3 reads CASKANSGNTIYF. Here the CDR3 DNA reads TGTGCCAGCAAAGCGAACTCTGGAAACACCATATATTTT.

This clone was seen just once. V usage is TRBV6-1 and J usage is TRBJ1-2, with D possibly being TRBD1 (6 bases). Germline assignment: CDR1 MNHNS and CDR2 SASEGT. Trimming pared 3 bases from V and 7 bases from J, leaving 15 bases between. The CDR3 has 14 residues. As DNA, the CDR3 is TGTGCCAGCAGTGATACAGGGAAACCCGTTGGCTACACCTTC. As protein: CASSDTGKPVGYTF.

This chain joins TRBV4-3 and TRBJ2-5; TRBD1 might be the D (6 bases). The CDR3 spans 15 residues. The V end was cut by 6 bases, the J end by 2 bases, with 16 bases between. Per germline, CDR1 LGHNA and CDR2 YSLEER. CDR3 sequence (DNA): TGCGCCAGCAGTCACAGGGTAAGAGCTCAAGAGACCCAGTACTTC. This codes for CASSHRVRAQETQYF.

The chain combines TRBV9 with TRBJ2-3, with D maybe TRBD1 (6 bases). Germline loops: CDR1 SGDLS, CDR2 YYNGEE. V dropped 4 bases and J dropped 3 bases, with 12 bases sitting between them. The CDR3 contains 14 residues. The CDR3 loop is CASSSRTATDTQYF. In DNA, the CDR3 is TGTGCCAGCAGCTCCCGGACAGCGACAGATACGCAGTATTTT. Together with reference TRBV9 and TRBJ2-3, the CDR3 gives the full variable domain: DSGVTQTPKHLITATGQRVTLRCSPRSGDLSVYWYQQSLDQGLQFLIQYYNGEERAKGNILERFSAQQFPDLHSELNLSSLELGDSALYFCASSSRTATDTQYFGPGTRLTVL.

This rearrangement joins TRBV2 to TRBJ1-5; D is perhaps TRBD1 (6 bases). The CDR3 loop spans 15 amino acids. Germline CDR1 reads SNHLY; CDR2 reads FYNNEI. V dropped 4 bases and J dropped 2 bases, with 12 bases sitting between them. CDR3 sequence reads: CASSARGVGNQPQHF. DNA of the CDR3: TGTGCCAGCAGTGCCAGGGGAGTGGGCAATCAGCCCCAGCATTTT.

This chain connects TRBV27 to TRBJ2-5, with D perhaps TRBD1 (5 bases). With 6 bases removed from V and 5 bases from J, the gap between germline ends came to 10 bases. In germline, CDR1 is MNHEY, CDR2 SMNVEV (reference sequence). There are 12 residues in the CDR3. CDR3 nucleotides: TGTGCCAGCAGATCAGGGTTGGAGACCCAGTACTTC. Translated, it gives CASRSGLETQYF.

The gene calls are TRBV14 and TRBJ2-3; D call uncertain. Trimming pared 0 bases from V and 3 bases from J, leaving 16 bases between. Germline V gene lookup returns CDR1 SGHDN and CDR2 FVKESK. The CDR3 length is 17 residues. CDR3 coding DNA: TGTGCCAGCAGCCAAGATTATGGGCTTACGTGGACAGATACGCAGTATTTT. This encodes CASSQDYGLTWTDTQYF.

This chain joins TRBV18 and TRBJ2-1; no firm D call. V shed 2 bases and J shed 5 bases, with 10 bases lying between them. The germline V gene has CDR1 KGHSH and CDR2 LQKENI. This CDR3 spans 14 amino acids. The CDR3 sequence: CASSPFGGDNEQFF. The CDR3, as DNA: TGTGCCAGCTCACCATTTGGTGGAGACAATGAGCAGTTCTTC.